A selection of T cell receptor beta chains follows, all from one sample in a study of T-cell reconstitution after alpha-beta-depleted transplantation in children. MiXCR, applied by TCRdb to the PCR reads, yields one record per CDR3 protein. The table shows 480,000 or so distinct CDR3 sequences, with about 10% occurring only once. Sequencing was performed on PBMCs, taken before TCRalphabeta/CD19-depleted stem cell transplant. Every receptor here comes from a child aged 2 to 10 with inherited bone marrow failure, due to receive a stem cell transplant. CDR3s include the opening cysteine and the closing phenylalanine or tryptophan. A D gene is named only where the DNA matches it firmly. Some rows mark clone size as missing; the rest say once, few, many or name a class of expanded clone.

>TRBV29-1|-|TRBJ2-7|many|14
CSVEDRTVSYEQYF
TGCAGCGTTGAAGACCGGACGGTCTCCTACGAGCAGTACTTC
>TRBV7-9|-|TRBJ1-1|many|15
CASSPRKDFPLLAFF
TGTGCCAGCAGCCCGCGTAAGGACTTCCCTTTGTTGGCTTTCTTT
>TRBV5-1|TRBD2|TRBJ2-1|many|16
CASSLALAGGYNEQFF
TGCGCCAGCAGCTTGGCGCTAGCGGGAGGATACAATGAGCAGTTCTTC
>TRBV20-1|-|TRBJ2-2|few|14
CSALRTLNTGELFF
TGCAGTGCTCTCCGGACTCTGAACACCGGGGAGCTGTTTTTT
>TRBV4-2|TRBD2|TRBJ2-7|many|19
CASSQVGPQASGRRYEQYF
TGTGCCAGCAGCCAAGTGGGACCCCAAGCTAGCGGGAGGCGATACGAGCAGTACTTC
>TRBV12-3/TRBV12-4|-|TRBJ2-1|-|16
CASSPMSLGVVDEQFF
TGTGCCAGCAGCCCAATGTCCCTGGGAGTGGTTGATGAGCAGTTCTTC
>TRBV6-2/TRBV6-3|-|TRBJ2-4|-|14
CASSYYASRVPGYF
TGTGCCAGCAGTTATTACGCTTCCCGGGTCCCCGGGTACTTC
>TRBV7-9|-|TRBJ2-3|many|14
CASSLKVGTDTQYF
TGTGCCAGCAGCTTGAAGGTGGGCACAGATACGCAGTATTTT
>TRBV7-2|-|TRBJ1-1|many|14
CASSLRWGATEAFF
TGTGCCAGCAGCTTACGTTGGGGAGCCACTGAAGCTTTCTTT
>TRBV11-2|-|TRBJ2-1|many|14
CASSPFLRDHEQFF
TGTGCCAGCAGCCCCTTCCTCAGGGACCATGAGCAGTTCTTC
>TRBV27|-|TRBJ1-2|few|14
CASTPGGGNYGYTF
TGTGCCAGCACCCCGGGAGGGGGAAACTATGGCTACACCTTC
>TRBV5-1|-|TRBJ2-1|many|13
CASSLGRPHEQFF
TGCGCCAGCAGCTTGGGGCGGCCGCATGAGCAGTTCTTC
>TRBV5-1|-|TRBJ2-3|many|12
CASTSDGDTQYF
TGCGCCAGCACTAGCGATGGAGATACGCAGTATTTT
>TRBV30|TRBD1|TRBJ1-5|many|17
CAWSVSGKDRGNQPQHF
TGTGCCTGGAGTGTATCGGGAAAAGACAGGGGTAATCAGCCCCAGCATTTT
>TRBV21-1|-|TRBJ2-4|few|17
CASSKISGVLAKNIQYF
TGTGCCAGCAGCAAGATCTCAGGCGTTTTGGCCAAAAACATTCAGTACTTC
>TRBV6-5|-|TRBJ2-5|-|14
CASSYVNSQETQYF
TGTGCCAGCAGTTACGTCAACAGCCAAGAGACCCAGTACTTC
>TRBV20-1|-|TRBJ2-7|many|13
CSAGGGGPYEQYF
TGCAGTGCCGGAGGGGGGGGACCCTACGAGCAGTACTTC
>TRBV19|-|TRBJ1-1|many|13
CASSIFGNTEAFF
TGTGCCAGTAGTATTTTCGGGAACACTGAAGCTTTCTTT
>TRBV29-1|TRBD2|TRBJ2-3|few|15
CSVETPGLAPDTQYF
TGCAGCGTTGAGACCCCGGGACTAGCTCCAGATACGCAGTATTTT
>TRBV7-7|-|TRBJ2-1|-|13
CASSPGASAEQFF
TGTGCTAGCAGCCCCGGGGCCTCCGCTGAGCAGTTCTTC
>TRBV5-1|TRBD1|TRBJ1-4|many|18
CASSLADRARATNEKLFF
TGCGCCAGCAGCTTGGCCGACAGGGCGAGGGCAACTAATGAAAAACTGTTTTTT
>TRBV11-2|-|TRBJ2-3|many|12
CASSLNPDTQYF
TGTGCCAGCAGCTTAAACCCAGATACGCAGTATTTT
>TRBV7-8|-|TRBJ1-5|-|16
CASSPLMGNDNQPQHF
TGTGCCAGCAGCCCCTTGATGGGAAACGACAATCAGCCCCAGCATTTT
>TRBV4-3|-|TRBJ2-2|-|16
CASSPRSNRNTGELFF
TGCGCCAGCAGCCCCAGATCTAACAGAAACACCGGGGAGCTGTTTTTT
>TRBV28|-|TRBJ2-1|many|12
CASSLGVDEQFF
TGTGCCAGCAGTTTGGGCGTTGATGAGCAGTTCTTC
>TRBV4-3|TRBD1|TRBJ2-5|few|17
CASSQDGAWDRGETQYF
TGCGCCAGCAGCCAAGATGGGGCCTGGGACAGAGGGGAGACCCAGTACTTC
>TRBV12-3/TRBV12-4|-|TRBJ1-5|many|17
CASSAGWGWDSTQPQHF
TGTGCCAGCAGTGCAGGGTGGGGCTGGGATTCGACTCAGCCCCAGCATTTT
>TRBV10-3|-|TRBJ1-1|many|12
CAIREGGTEAFF
TGTGCCATCAGGGAGGGCGGCACTGAAGCTTTCTTT
>TRBV20-1|-|TRBJ2-7|many|14
CSARDRGRFYEQYF
TGCAGTGCTAGAGATCGAGGCAGATTCTACGAGCAGTACTTC
>TRBV5-1|TRBD2|TRBJ2-7|many|15
CASSPLLAGVNEQYF
TGCGCCAGCAGCCCCTTACTAGCGGGAGTTAACGAGCAGTACTTC
>TRBV28|-|TRBJ2-7|-|13
CASSRRGAYEQYF
TGTGCCAGCAGTCGCAGGGGAGCCTACGAGCAGTACTTC
>TRBV4-2|TRBD2|TRBJ2-1|many|15
CASSQVTSGRGEQFF
TGTGCCAGCAGCCAAGTCACTAGCGGGAGGGGTGAGCAGTTCTTC
>TRBV7-6|TRBD2|TRBJ2-3|-|17
CASSRGLAGSSTDTQYF
TGTGCCAGCAGCCGGGGACTAGCGGGATCTAGCACAGATACGCAGTATTTT
>TRBV20-1|TRBD1|TRBJ2-4|-|13
CSASSDRANIQYF
TGCAGTGCTAGTTCGGACAGGGCGAACATTCAGTACTTC
>TRBV5-6|TRBD1|TRBJ1-2|few|15
CASSPSGTGVYGYTF
TGTGCCAGCAGCCCTTCGGGGACAGGGGTCTATGGCTACACCTTC
>TRBV7-2|-|TRBJ2-3|few|15
CASSLRAQGGDTQYF
TGTGCCAGCAGCCTCCGGGCCCAGGGAGGAGATACGCAGTATTTT
>TRBV20-1|-|TRBJ1-1|many|15
CSEARRGRYKTEAFF
TGCAGTGAGGCTAGGCGGGGGCGGTACAAGACTGAAGCTTTCTTT
>TRBV9|-|TRBJ2-7|once|14
CASSPRRASYEQYF
TGTGCCAGCAGCCCCCGCAGGGCGTCATACGAGCAGTACTTC
>TRBV20-1|-|TRBJ1-2|few|12
CSARDYEPGYTF
TGCAGTGCTAGAGATTACGAACCTGGCTACACCTTC
>TRBV12-3/TRBV12-4|-|TRBJ2-1|many|15
CASNRGAGIIGEQFF
TGTGCCAGCAACCGCGGGGCTGGTATTATCGGTGAGCAGTTCTTC
>TRBV20-1|-|TRBJ1-4|many|12
CSVRRVNEKLFF
TGCAGTGTGCGAAGAGTAAATGAAAAACTGTTTTTT
>TRBV6-5|TRBD2|TRBJ2-1|few|17
CASSYYGRGTSYNEQFF
TGTGCCAGCAGTTATTATGGGCGGGGGACCTCCTACAATGAGCAGTTCTTC
>TRBV25-1|-|TRBJ2-1|many|14
CASSGRDPYNEQFF
TGTGCCAGCAGTGGCAGGGATCCCTACAATGAGCAGTTCTTC
>TRBV7-9|TRBD2|TRBJ2-1|-|17
CASSRHPGAGGSHEQFF
TGTGCCAGCAGCCGCCACCCGGGAGCGGGAGGGTCCCATGAGCAGTTCTTC
>TRBV10-3|-|TRBJ1-1|-|14
CAISDLGMNTEAFF
TGTGCCATCAGTGACCTGGGGATGAACACTGAAGCTTTCTTT
>TRBV29-1|-|TRBJ2-1|-|13
CRVATGRVNEQFF
TGCAGGGTTGCGACAGGGAGGGTCAATGAGCAGTTCTTC
>TRBV12-3/TRBV12-4|-|TRBJ1-2|few|14
CASSAARGAGGYTF
TGTGCCAGCAGTGCAGCCAGGGGAGCAGGTGGCTACACCTTC
>TRBV4-1|-|TRBJ2-7|-|16
CASSQGPGLPSYEQYF
TGCGCCAGCAGCCAAGGCCCGGGACTTCCCTCCTACGAGCAGTACTTC
>TRBV20-1|-|TRBJ2-7|many|12
CSALGETDEQYF
TGCAGTGCTTTAGGGGAGACTGACGAGCAGTACTTC
>TRBV7-6|TRBD2|TRBJ2-7|many|16
CASSSRRLAEPYEQYF
TGTGCCAGCAGCTCTCGAAGGCTAGCGGAGCCCTACGAGCAGTACTTC
>TRBV27|TRBD1|TRBJ2-7|-|13
CASRRTGRYEQYF
TGTGCCAGCCGACGGACAGGGAGGTACGAGCAGTACTTC
>TRBV7-9|TRBD2|TRBJ2-3|many|16
CATYNPGLAITDTQYF
TGTGCCACTTACAATCCGGGACTAGCAATCACAGATACGCAGTATTTT
>TRBV7-2|TRBD1|TRBJ2-6|many|15
CASSSGTAGANVLTF
TGTGCCAGCAGCTCTGGGACAGCTGGGGCCAACGTCCTGACTTTC
>TRBV11-1|-|TRBJ2-3|-|19
CASSPLRKRLIQGRHTQYF
TGTGCCAGCAGCCCCCTGAGGAAGCGGCTGATACAGGGTCGTCATACGCAGTATTTT